The rows below give T cell receptor beta chains drawn from one sample of a study of cytomegalovirus exposure and HLA in healthy donors. Sequencing was performed with immunoSEQ multiplex PCR; in TCRdb, only in-frame clones are kept and a portion is missing. The table has 200,000 to 250,000 clones, just over 75% seen once; the top ten hold less than 3.5%. The sequenced sample consisted of PBMCs. The source of these receptors is a woman aged 55 to 70 in good health and CMV-seropositive. Both conserved end residues are part of each CDR3. The order of the fields is V gene, J gene, D gene, clone size, CDR3 DNA, CDR3 protein. A D gene is named only where the DNA matches it firmly. Size tells how often a clone was seen (once, few, many) or the class of an expanded clone, and some rows leave it out.

V: TRBV5-1
J: TRBJ1-2
D: TRBD1
size: few
DNA: TGCGCCAGCAGCTCGGGAGAGGGGGCCGTTTATGGCTACACCTTC
CDR3: CASSSGEGAVYGYTF

V: TRBV29-1
J: TRBJ1-2
D: NA
size: NA
DNA: TGCAGCGTAGCGGGACGGGGCTATGGCTACACCTTC
CDR3: CSVAGRGYGYTF

V: TRBV5-1
J: TRBJ1-1
D: NA
size: NA
DNA: TGCGCCAGCAGCTTGGGAGGGTACGAAGCTTTCTTT
CDR3: CASSLGGYEAFF

V: TRBV11-2
J: TRBJ2-1
D: TRBD2
size: few
DNA: TGTGCCAGCAGCTTCCTAGCGGGGGGGACTCATGAGCAGTTCTTC
CDR3: CASSFLAGGTHEQFF

V: TRBV27
J: TRBJ1-1
D: NA
size: NA
DNA: TGTGCCAGCACCGGGGTCGGAACTGAAGCTTTCTTT
CDR3: CASTGVGTEAFF

V: TRBV7-8
J: TRBJ1-2
D: TRBD1
size: few
DNA: TGTGCCAGCAGCCCTTTCGGGACAGCGAGCTATGGCTACACCTTC
CDR3: CASSPFGTASYGYTF

V: TRBV5-1
J: TRBJ2-2
D: TRBD2
size: NA
DNA: TGCGCCAGCAAGAAACTAGCGGTACAAGACACCGGGGAGCTGTTTTTT
CDR3: CASKKLAVQDTGELFF

V: TRBV11-2
J: TRBJ2-7
D: NA
size: NA
DNA: TGTGCCAGCAGCTTGCAGGGGTACGAGCAGTACTTC
CDR3: CASSLQGYEQYF

V: TRBV7-7
J: TRBJ2-1
D: TRBD2
size: NA
DNA: TGTGCCAGCAGCCGCAACCCAGCGGGAGTTGACAATGAGCAGTTCTTC
CDR3: CASSRNPAGVDNEQFF

V: TRBV10-3
J: TRBJ1-2
D: TRBD1
size: NA
DNA: TGTGCCATCAGTGAGTCCGACAGGGGAGGGAACTATGGCTACACCTTC
CDR3: CAISESDRGGNYGYTF

V: TRBV18
J: TRBJ1-1
D: NA
size: NA
DNA: TGTGCCAGCTCACCAGCTATAGGAGCAAGGACTGAAGCTTTCTTT
CDR3: CASSPAIGARTEAFF

V: TRBV20-1
J: TRBJ2-5
D: NA
size: NA
DNA: TGCAGTGCCCCCCCGAGCGAGACCCAGTACTTC
CDR3: CSAPPSETQYF

V: TRBV13
J: TRBJ2-7
D: TRBD2
size: NA
DNA: TGTGCCAGCAGCTTAACCGGGACTAGCTACGAGCAGTACTTC
CDR3: CASSLTGTSYEQYF

V: TRBV4-2
J: TRBJ2-7
D: NA
size: NA
DNA: TGTGCCAGCAGCCAAGTTGGGACTTTTACCTCCTACGAGCAGTACTTC
CDR3: CASSQVGTFTSYEQYF

V: TRBV5-1
J: TRBJ2-7
D: TRBD1
size: NA
DNA: TGCGCCAGCAGCCCAATGGGGACAGGGGGTTCCCACGAGCAGTACTTC
CDR3: CASSPMGTGGSHEQYF

V: TRBV15
J: TRBJ2-7
D: TRBD1
size: NA
DNA: TGTGCCACCAGCATTGCCCGGGACAGAGCCTACGAGCAGTACTTC
CDR3: CATSIARDRAYEQYF

V: TRBV10-2
J: TRBJ2-7
D: NA
size: few
DNA: TGCGCCAGCAGTGCGAGCTACGAGCAGTACTTC
CDR3: CASSASYEQYF

V: TRBV10-1
J: TRBJ2-1
D: TRBD2
size: NA
DNA: TGCGCCAGCAGTGAGTCAAATAAGGGAGGGCGGGAGCAGTTCTTC
CDR3: CASSESNKGGREQFF

V: TRBV5-8
J: TRBJ2-1
D: TRBD1
size: NA
DNA: TGTGCCAGCAGCCAGGGACAGCCCTACAATGAGCAGTTCTTC
CDR3: CASSQGQPYNEQFF

V: TRBV5-1
J: TRBJ2-3
D: NA
size: NA
DNA: TGCGCCAGCAGCCCTGGACAGTCAGATACGCAGTATTTT
CDR3: CASSPGQSDTQYF

V: TRBV28
J: TRBJ2-3
D: TRBD2
size: NA
DNA: TGTGCCAGCAGTTCCAGCGGGACTAGCACAGATACGCAGTATTTT
CDR3: CASSSSGTSTDTQYF

V: TRBV6-5
J: TRBJ1-6
D: TRBD1
size: NA
DNA: TGTGCCAGCAGTTACTCTGGGACAGGGGATTCACCCCTCCACTTT
CDR3: CASSYSGTGDSPLHF

V: TRBV15
J: TRBJ1-5
D: NA
size: few
DNA: TGTGCCACCAGCAGAGGACAGTTAATCAATCAGCCCCAGCATTTT
CDR3: CATSRGQLINQPQHF

V: TRBV6-5
J: TRBJ2-7
D: TRBD2
size: few
DNA: TGTGCCAGCAGTTACGGCGGGGGGGCATACGAGCAGTACTTC
CDR3: CASSYGGGAYEQYF

V: TRBV5-6
J: TRBJ1-4
D: NA
size: few
DNA: TGTGCCAGCAGCTTCGGGGGGCGTAACGAAAAACTGTTTTTT
CDR3: CASSFGGRNEKLFF

V: TRBV30
J: TRBJ1-1
D: NA
size: NA
DNA: TGTGCCTGGAGTGTACTGGGGGGGACTGAAGCTTTCTTT
CDR3: CAWSVLGGTEAFF

V: TRBV10-3
J: TRBJ2-7
D: TRBD2
size: NA
DNA: TGTGCCACGGACCCGGGACTAGTGTCGTCCGAGCAGTACTTC
CDR3: CATDPGLVSSEQYF

V: TRBV7-3
J: TRBJ2-1
D: NA
size: NA
DNA: TGTGCCAGCAGCTTACCCGGTATCGTAAATGAGCAGTTCTTC
CDR3: CASSLPGIVNEQFF

V: TRBV19
J: TRBJ2-7
D: NA
size: NA
DNA: TGTGCCAGTAGTAAATTCGAGACAGTAACCTACGAGCAGTACTTC
CDR3: CASSKFETVTYEQYF

V: TRBV7-2
J: TRBJ1-4
D: TRBD1
size: NA
DNA: TGTGCCAGCAGCCGGACAGGGCCGAATGAAAAACTGTTTTTT
CDR3: CASSRTGPNEKLFF